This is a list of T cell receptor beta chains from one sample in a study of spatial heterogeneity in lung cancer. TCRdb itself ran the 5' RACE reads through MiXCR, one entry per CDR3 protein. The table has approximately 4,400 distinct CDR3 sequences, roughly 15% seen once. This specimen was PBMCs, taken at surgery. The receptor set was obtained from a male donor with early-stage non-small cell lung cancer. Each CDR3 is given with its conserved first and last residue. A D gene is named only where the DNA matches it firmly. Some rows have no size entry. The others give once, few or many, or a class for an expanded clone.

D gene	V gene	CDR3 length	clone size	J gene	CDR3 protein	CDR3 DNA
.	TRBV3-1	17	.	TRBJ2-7	CASSQDPLDTKIYEQYF	TGTGCCAGCAGCCAAGACCCTCTCGACACCAAGATATACGAGCAGTACTTC
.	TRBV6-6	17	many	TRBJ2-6	CASSYSVGVAGANVLTF	TGTGCCAGCAGTTACTCGGTGGGAGTGGCTGGGGCCAACGTCCTGACTTTC
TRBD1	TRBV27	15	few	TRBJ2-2	CASSLSTGRPGELFF	TGTGCCAGCAGTCTCTCGACAGGGCGGCCCGGGGAGCTGTTTTTT
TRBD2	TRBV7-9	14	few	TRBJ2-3	CASSLWREIDTQYF	TGTGCCAGCAGCTTATGGCGGGAGATAGATACGCAGTATTTT
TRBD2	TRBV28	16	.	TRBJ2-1	CASSSVWSGGYNEQFF	TGTGCCAGCAGTTCCGTGTGGTCCGGGGGGTACAATGAGCAGTTCTTC
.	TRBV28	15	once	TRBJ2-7	CASSLRTFGYYEQYF	TGTGCCAGCAGTTTGCGTACTTTCGGATACTACGAGCAGTACTTC
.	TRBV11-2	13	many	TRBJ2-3	CASSLVQRDTQYF	TGTGCCAGCAGCTTAGTACAGAGGGATACGCAGTATTTT
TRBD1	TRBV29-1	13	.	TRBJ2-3	CSVSGQGSDTQYF	TGCAGCGTGTCGGGACAGGGGTCAGATACGCAGTATTTT
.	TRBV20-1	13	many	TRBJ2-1	CSGVGDSYNEQFF	TGCAGTGGGGTGGGAGACTCCTACAATGAGCAGTTCTTC
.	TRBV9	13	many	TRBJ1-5	CASSDGENQPQHF	TGTGCCAGCAGCGATGGAGAGAATCAGCCCCAGCATTTT
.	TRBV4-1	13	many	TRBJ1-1	CASSQRANTEAFF	TGCGCCAGCAGCCAAAGGGCGAACACTGAAGCTTTCTTT
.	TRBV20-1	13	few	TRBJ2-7	CSASGRDSYEQYF	TGCAGTGCTAGCGGCAGGGACTCCTACGAGCAGTACTTC
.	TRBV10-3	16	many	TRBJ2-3	CAISAQVGGAEDTQYF	TGTGCCATCAGTGCACAGGTCGGGGGAGCAGAAGATACGCAGTATTTT
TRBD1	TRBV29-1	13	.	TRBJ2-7	CSVAPWQGAEQYF	TGCAGCGTTGCCCCTTGGCAGGGGGCCGAGCAGTACTTC
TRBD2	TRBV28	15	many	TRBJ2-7	CASRARASGSYEQYF	TGTGCCAGCAGGGCGCGGGCTAGCGGGAGCTACGAGCAGTACTTC
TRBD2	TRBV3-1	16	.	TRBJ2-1	CASSPLAGRSYNEQFF	TGTGCCAGCAGCCCGTTAGCGGGAAGGTCCTACAATGAGCAGTTCTTC
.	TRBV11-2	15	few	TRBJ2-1	CASSRQQGNYNEQFF	TGTGCCAGCAGCCGACAGCAGGGTAACTACAATGAGCAGTTCTTC
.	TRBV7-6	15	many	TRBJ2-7	CASSKSTGWGDEQYF	TGTGCCAGCAGCAAGAGTACAGGGTGGGGAGACGAGCAGTACTTC
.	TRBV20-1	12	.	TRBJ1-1	CSASSPVTEAFF	TGCAGTGCTAGCTCTCCGGTTACTGAAGCTTTCTTT
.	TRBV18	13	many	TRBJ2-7	CASSPTGAHEQYF	TGTGCCAGCTCACCTACGGGTGCCCACGAGCAGTACTTC
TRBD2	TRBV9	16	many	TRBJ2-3	CASSARTSGSTDTQYF	TGTGCCAGCAGCGCGAGGACTAGCGGGAGCACAGATACGCAGTATTTT
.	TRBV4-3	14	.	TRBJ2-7	CASSRGRDSYEQYF	TGCGCCAGCAGCCGCGGACGGGACTCCTACGAGCAGTACTTC
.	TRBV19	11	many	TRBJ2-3	CASSILDTQYF	TGTGCCAGTAGTATTTTAGATACGCAGTATTTT
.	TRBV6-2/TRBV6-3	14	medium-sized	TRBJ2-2	CASSLGHWSGELFF	TGTGCCAGCAGCTTGGGACATTGGTCCGGGGAGCTGTTTTTT
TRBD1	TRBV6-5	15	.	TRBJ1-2	CASSYFSRGPYGYTF	TGTGCCAGCAGTTACTTTTCCAGGGGGCCCTATGGCTACACCTTC
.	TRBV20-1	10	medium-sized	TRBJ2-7	CSARDYEQYF	TGCAGTGCTAGGGACTACGAGCAGTACTTC
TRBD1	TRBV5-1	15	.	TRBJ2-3	CASSRGQGVTDTQYF	TGCGCCAGCAGCAGGGGACAGGGGGTCACAGATACGCAGTATTTT
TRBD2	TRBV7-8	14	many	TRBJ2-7	CASSYRTSGYEQYF	TGTGCCAGCAGCTATCGGACTAGCGGGTACGAGCAGTACTTC
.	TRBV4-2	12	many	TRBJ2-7	CASSRDSYEQYF	TGTGCCAGCAGCCGAGACTCCTACGAGCAGTACTTC
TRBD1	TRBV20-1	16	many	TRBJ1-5	CSARPTPGGDSQPQHF	TGCAGTGCTAGACCGACTCCCGGAGGGGACAGTCAGCCCCAGCATTTT
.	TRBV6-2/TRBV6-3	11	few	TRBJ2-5	CASSYLGNQYF	TGTGCCAGCAGTTACCTCGGGAACCAGTACTTC
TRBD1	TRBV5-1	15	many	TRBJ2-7	CASSPGTGRVDEQYF	TGCGCCAGCAGCCCGGGGACAGGGCGAGTTGACGAGCAGTACTTC
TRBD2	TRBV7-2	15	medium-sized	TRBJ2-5	CASSLAFAGEETQYF	TGTGCCAGCAGCTTAGCGTTCGCGGGAGAAGAGACCCAGTACTTC
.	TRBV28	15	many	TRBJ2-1	CASSDYSSSYNEQFF	TGTGCCAGCAGTGACTACAGTAGCTCCTACAATGAGCAGTTCTTC
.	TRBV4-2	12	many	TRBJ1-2	CASSSLDRGYTF	TGTGCCAGCAGCTCACTGGACCGCGGCTACACCTTC
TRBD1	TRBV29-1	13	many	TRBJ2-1	CSVEPGQSHEQFF	TGCAGCGTTGAACCGGGACAGTCCCATGAGCAGTTCTTC
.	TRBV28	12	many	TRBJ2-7	CASTNTLREQYF	TGTGCCAGCACCAACACGCTACGCGAGCAGTACTTC
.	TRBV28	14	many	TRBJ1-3	CASRTSNSGNTIYF	TGTGCCAGCAGGACCAGCAACTCTGGAAACACCATATATTTT
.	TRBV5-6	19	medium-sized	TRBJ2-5	CASSLKGLTGPFSEETQYF	TGTGCCAGCAGCCTGAAGGGATTGACAGGCCCCTTCTCAGAAGAGACCCAGTACTTC
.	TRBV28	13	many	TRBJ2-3	CASTKASTDTQYF	TGTGCCAGCACCAAGGCCAGCACAGATACGCAGTATTTT
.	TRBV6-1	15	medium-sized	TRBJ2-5	CASSETQRTQETQYF	TGTGCCAGCAGTGAAACCCAGCGGACCCAAGAGACCCAGTACTTC
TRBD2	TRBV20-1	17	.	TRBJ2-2	CSALGLAGSTDTGELFF	TGCAGTGCCCTTGGACTAGCGGGGAGTACTGACACCGGGGAGCTGTTTTTT
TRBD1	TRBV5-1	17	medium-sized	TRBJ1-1	CASSSTGTGVKGTEAFF	TGCGCCAGCAGCTCCACCGGGACAGGGGTGAAGGGCACTGAAGCTTTCTTT
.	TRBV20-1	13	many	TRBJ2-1	CSARDWGVWEQFF	TGCAGTGCTAGAGATTGGGGGGTGTGGGAGCAGTTCTTC
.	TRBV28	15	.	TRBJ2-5	CASSLEPAMSLAQYF	TGTGCCAGCAGTTTAGAGCCCGCAATGTCTCTGGCCCAGTACTTC
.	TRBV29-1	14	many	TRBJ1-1	CSVSSGTGGTEAFF	TGCAGCGTATCATCAGGGACCGGTGGCACTGAAGCTTTCTTT
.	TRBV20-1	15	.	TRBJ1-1	CSARISGAGNTEAFF	TGCAGTGCTAGGATATCGGGAGCCGGGAACACTGAAGCTTTCTTT
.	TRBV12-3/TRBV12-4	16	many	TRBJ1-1	CASRQWGARANTEAFF	TGTGCCAGCAGACAATGGGGGGCCAGGGCGAACACTGAAGCTTTCTTT
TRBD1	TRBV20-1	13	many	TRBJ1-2	CSAPGQGRLGYTF	TGCAGTGCACCAGGACAGGGACGGTTAGGCTACACCTTC
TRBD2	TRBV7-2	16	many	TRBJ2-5	CASSLGGAGAQETQYF	TGTGCCAGCAGCTTAGGCGGAGCGGGGGCCCAAGAGACCCAGTACTTC
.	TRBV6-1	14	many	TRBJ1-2	CASRDFPRGYGYTF	TGTGCCAGCAGAGACTTTCCGAGAGGCTATGGCTACACCTTC
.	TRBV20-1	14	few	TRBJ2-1	CSAIGRNTYNEQFF	TGCAGTGCAATTGGGAGGAACACCTACAATGAGCAGTTCTTC
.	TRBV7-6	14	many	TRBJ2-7	CASSDQLGLGEQYF	TGTGCCAGCAGCGACCAACTAGGCCTCGGCGAGCAGTACTTC
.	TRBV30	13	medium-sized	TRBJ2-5	CAWRDLGPETQYF	TGTGCCTGGAGAGATCTGGGGCCAGAGACCCAGTACTTC
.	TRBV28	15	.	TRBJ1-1	CASSFGGRMNTEAFF	TGTGCCAGCAGTTTTGGTGGTCGGATGAACACTGAAGCTTTCTTT
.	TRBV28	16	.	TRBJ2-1	CASRPQGGPTYNEQFF	TGTGCCAGCAGACCCCAGGGGGGGCCTACTTACAATGAGCAGTTCTTC
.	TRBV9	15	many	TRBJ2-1	CASSADSGSRAEQFF	TGTGCCAGCAGCGCCGACTCGGGCTCGAGGGCTGAGCAGTTCTTC
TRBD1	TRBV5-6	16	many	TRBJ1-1	CASSQETGVMNTEAFF	TGTGCCAGCAGCCAAGAGACAGGGGTTATGAACACTGAAGCTTTCTTT
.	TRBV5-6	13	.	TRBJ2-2	CASSPTKSGELFF	TGTGCCAGCAGCCCTACGAAAAGCGGGGAGCTGTTTTTT
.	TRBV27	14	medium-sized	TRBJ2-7	CASNRGGGPYEQYF	TGTGCCAGCAATAGAGGGGGTGGTCCCTACGAGCAGTACTTC